This T cell receptor beta chain was recovered during a study of blood T cell repertoires in COVID-19. Libraries were prepared by immunoSEQ multiplex PCR; TCRdb keeps only in-frame clonotypes and omits some of them. Of fewer than 250,000 clones in the sample, approximately 83% are singletons; the top ten hold 3% to 4.5%. This CDR3 region has 14 residues. The V end was cut by 5 bases, the J end by 5 bases, with 16 bases between. Germline V gene sequence: CDR1 MNHEY, CDR2 SVGAGI. Sequences were obtained from PBMCs or T cells enriched from blood (not recorded which). The sequence came from a woman between 35 and 50 years old who had been exposed to COVID-19. V gene TRBV6-5 combines with J gene TRBJ2-7; perhaps TRBD2 as D (6 bases). CDR3 region: CASSTRAGRNEQYF. The DNA for the CDR3 is TGTGCCAGCAGTACCCGGGCGGGGCGAAACGAGCAGTACTTC.